These 16 T cell receptor beta chains came from one sample sequenced in a study of blood T cell repertoires in COVID-19. TCRdb's copy holds only in-frame clones and misses some; the assay was immunoSEQ multiplex PCR. The table shows roughly 100,000 clones, with 75% to 95% occurring only once. The sequenced material came from peripheral blood. All receptors come from a human donor in a cohort sampled during active COVID-19.

The chain recombines TRBV5-4 with TRBJ2-3; 8 bases are a match to TRBD2. The CDR3 is made up of 14 amino acids. The V segment lost 9 bases and the J segment 0 bases; nucleotides outside the gene matches: 6. Per germline, CDR1 SGHNT and CDR2 YYREEE (reference sequence). In DNA form, the CDR3 reads TGTGCCACCCGGGGGGGCCGGAGCACAGATACGCAGTATTTT. It encodes CATRGGRSTDTQYF.

This sequence joins TRBV14 and TRBJ1-2; D is unclear. CDR3 length equals 15 residues. The V end was cut by 4 bases, the J end by 0 bases, with 12 bases between. Germline-derived CDR1 and CDR2 are SGHDN and FVKESK. This chain's CDR3 is CASSPTLGANYGYTF. DNA of the CDR3: TGTGCCAGCAGCCCGACGCTCGGAGCTAACTATGGCTACACCTTC.

The chain has TRBV7-9 and TRBJ2-1; TRBD2 is a possible D gene (6 bases). The CDR3 sequence is 15 residues long. Per germline, CDR1 SEHNR and CDR2 FQNEAQ (reference sequence). The germline V and J ends were trimmed by 5 bases and 0 bases, with 11 bases remaining between them. CDR3 DNA sequence: TGTGCCAGCAGCCCTGGACTAAGCTCCTACAATGAGCAGTTCTTC. Protein product: CASSPGLSSYNEQFF.

This chain uses TRBV18 with TRBJ2-3; a weak D match, TRBD1 (7 bases). Deletions cut 5 bases from V and 0 bases from J, with 15 bases between. The CDR3 consists of 16 residues. Germline lookup yields CDR1 KGHSH and CDR2 LQKENI. CDR3 region: CASSVSQGTSTDTQYF. The DNA of the CDR3 is TGTGCCAGCTCAGTATCACAGGGGACTAGCACAGATACGCAGTATTTT.

This chain joins TRBV13 and TRBJ2-7; TRBD2 matches at 8 bases. V trimming: 4 bases; J trimming: 5 bases; junction bases outside the gene matches: 19. This CDR3 spans 18 amino acids. Germline CDR1 is PRHDT and CDR2 is FYEKMQ (reference sequence). Here the CDR3 reads CASSYSTGAGGRWDEQYF. The CDR3 region has the DNA TGTGCCAGCAGCTACTCAACGGGGGCAGGCGGGAGGTGGGACGAGCAGTACTTC. Full variable domain (rest looked up from reference TRBV13 and TRBJ2-7): AAGVIQSPRHLIKEKRETATLKCYPIPRHDTVYWYQQGPGQDPQFLISFYEKMQSDKGSIPDRFSAQQFSDYHSELNMSSLELGDSALYFCASSYSTGAGGRWDEQYFGPGTRLTVT.

The chain is built from TRBV5-1 and TRBJ2-1, with unresolved D. Per germline, CDR1 SGHRS and CDR2 YFSETQ. This CDR3 has 12 residues. Between the trimmed V and J ends, which lost 0 bases and 6 bases, there was a span of 4 bases. CDR3 loop: CASSLAVNEQFF. CDR3 bases: TGCGCCAGCAGCTTGGCAGTCAATGAGCAGTTCTTC.

This chain joins TRBV28 and TRBJ2-7; TRBD1 matches 8 bases. The V gene's germline CDR1 is MDHEN and CDR2 SYDVKM. This CDR3 region has 12 residues. The V segment lost 3 bases and the J segment 9 bases; nucleotides outside the gene matches: 4. This CDR3 is CASSFQGASQYF. The CDR3 DNA sequence: TGTGCCAGCAGTTTCCAGGGGGCCTCGCAGTACTTC.

The chain couples TRBV2 to TRBJ2-4; 8 nucleotides line up with TRBD2. The germline V gene has CDR1 SNHLY and CDR2 FYNNEI. The ends lost 7 bases at V and 7 bases at J; junction bases unmatched: 6. This CDR3 is built from 13 residues. The CDR3 DNA reads TGTGCCAGCAACGGACTAGCAGGGAACATTCAGTACTTC. Translation: CASNGLAGNIQYF.

This clone was recorded only once. The genes are TRBV28 and TRBJ2-6; D gene ambiguous. The CDR3 is 16 amino acids. The germline V and J ends were trimmed by 5 bases and 2 bases, with 13 bases remaining between them. The germline V gene has CDR1 MDHEN and CDR2 SYDVKM. The CDR3 bases are TGTGCCAGCAGTCCTTTCAGGTCCCCTGGGGCCAACGTCCTGACTTTC. This translates into CASSPFRSPGANVLTF.

This clone has a single count. The V and J genes are TRBV19 and TRBJ2-2, with 8 nucleotides matching TRBD1. V was pared by 4 bases and J by 1 base, with 2 bases of the junction left unmatched. The CDR3 has 15 residues. CDR1 and CDR2 (germline): LNHDA, SQIVND (reference sequence). The CDR3 DNA is TGTGCCAGTAGTAAGGGACAGGTGAACACCGGGGAGCTGTTTTTT. It codes for CASSKGQVNTGELFF.

DNA of the CDR3: TGTGCCAGTAGGGGGACAGGGGACGAGACCTACGAGCAGTACTTC. Protein: CASRGTGDETYEQYF. J is TRBJ2-7 and V is TRBV19, with 10 bases matching TRBD1. In germline, CDR1 is LNHDA, CDR2 SQIVND (reference sequence). CDR3 length: 15 amino acids. Losses at the gene ends were 6 bases for V and 2 bases for J; bases not matched to a gene: 7.

The chain employs TRBV11-2 and TRBJ1-5, with a possible D match to TRBD1 (6 bases). The CDR3 spans 16 residues. Trimming pared 3 bases from V and 2 bases from J, leaving 14 bases between. The germline CDR1 and CDR2 sequences are SGHAT and FQNNGV. The CDR3 sequence is CASSLGRGYGNQPQHF. The CDR3 DNA reads TGTGCCAGCAGCTTGGGTAGGGGGTATGGCAATCAGCCCCAGCATTTT.

In this sample, this clone turned up a few times. The rearrangement joins TRBV19 to TRBJ2-3; 8 bases are a match to TRBD1. This CDR3 is built from 15 residues. V shed 4 bases, J shed 1 base, and the junction held 4 bases outside the gene matches. Germline V lookup: CDR1 LNHDA, CDR2 SQIVND (reference sequence). The CDR3 protein is CASSTPGQGTDTQYF. The CDR3 nucleotides read TGTGCCAGTAGTACCCCGGGACAGGGCACAGATACGCAGTATTTT.

J is TRBJ2-1 and V is TRBV7-8; 8 bases match TRBD2. The germline gives CDR1 SGHVS, CDR2 FQNEAQ. The CDR3 is 18 residues long. Trimming at V came to 1 base and at J to 4 bases, leaving 12 bases not matched to a gene. CDR3 bases: TGTGCCAGCAGCTTAGACCCTCGAGCGGGAGCTTCGTACAATGAGCAGTTCTTC. This gives the protein CASSLDPRAGASYNEQFF.

This chain joins TRBV6-5 and TRBJ1-1; D gene uncertain. The CDR3 length is 13 residues. Germline V lookup: CDR1 MNHEY, CDR2 SVGAGI. Trimming shortened V by 2 bases and J by 4 bases, and 8 bases separated the two germline ends. CDR3 residues: CASSYDRGTEAFF. The DNA for the CDR3 is TGTGCCAGCAGTTACGACCGGGGCACTGAAGCTTTCTTT.

V is TRBV5-1 and J is TRBJ1-1; 9 bases align to TRBD1. Per germline, CDR1 SGHRS and CDR2 YFSETQ. Germline trimming cut 0 bases from V and 1 base from J; bases unmatched to any gene: 1. The CDR3 totals 15 residues. The CDR3 region has the DNA TGCGCCAGCAGCTTGGGGGACAGGGCGAACACTGAAGCTTTCTTT. This sequence encodes CASSLGDRANTEAFF.